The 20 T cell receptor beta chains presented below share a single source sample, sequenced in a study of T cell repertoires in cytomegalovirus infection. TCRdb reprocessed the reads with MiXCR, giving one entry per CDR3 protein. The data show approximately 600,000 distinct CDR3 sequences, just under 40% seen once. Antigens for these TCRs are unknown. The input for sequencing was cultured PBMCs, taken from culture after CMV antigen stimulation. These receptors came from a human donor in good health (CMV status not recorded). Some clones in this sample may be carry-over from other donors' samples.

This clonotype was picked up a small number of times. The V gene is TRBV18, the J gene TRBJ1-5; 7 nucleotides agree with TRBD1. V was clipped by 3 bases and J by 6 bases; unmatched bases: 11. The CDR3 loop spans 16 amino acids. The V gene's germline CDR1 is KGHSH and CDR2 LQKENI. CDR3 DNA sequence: TGTGCCAGCTCACCGTCGACAGGGTCGGTAGGTCAGCCCCAGCATTTT. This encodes CASSPSTGSVGQPQHF.

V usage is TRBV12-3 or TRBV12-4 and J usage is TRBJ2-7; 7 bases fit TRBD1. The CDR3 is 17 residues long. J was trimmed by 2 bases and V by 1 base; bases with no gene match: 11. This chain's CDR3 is CASSLGPHRGFAYEQYF. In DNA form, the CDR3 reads TGTGCCAGCAGTTTAGGACCCCACAGGGGCTTTGCCTACGAGCAGTACTTC.

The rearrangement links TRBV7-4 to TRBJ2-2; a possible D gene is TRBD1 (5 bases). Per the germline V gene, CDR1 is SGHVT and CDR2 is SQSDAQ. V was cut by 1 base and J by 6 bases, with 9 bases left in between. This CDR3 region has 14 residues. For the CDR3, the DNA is TGTGCCAGCAGCTTAGAAGGGGCTGCCGGGGAGCTGTTTTTT. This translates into CASSLEGAAGELFF.

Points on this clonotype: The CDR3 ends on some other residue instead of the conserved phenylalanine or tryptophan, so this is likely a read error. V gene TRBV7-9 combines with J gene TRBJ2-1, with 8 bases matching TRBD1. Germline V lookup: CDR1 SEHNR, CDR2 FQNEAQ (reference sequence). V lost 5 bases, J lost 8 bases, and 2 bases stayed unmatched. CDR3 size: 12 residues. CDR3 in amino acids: CASSLGQDEQFL. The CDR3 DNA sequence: TGTGCCAGCAGCCTGGGACAGGATGAGCAGTTCCTC.

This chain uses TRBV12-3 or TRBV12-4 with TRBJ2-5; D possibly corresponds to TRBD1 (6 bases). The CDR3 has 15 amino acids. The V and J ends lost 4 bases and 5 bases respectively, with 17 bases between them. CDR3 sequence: CASSSKGGGAETQYF. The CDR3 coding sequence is TGTGCCAGCAGTTCAAAGGGTGGGGGCGCGGAGACCCAGTACTTC.

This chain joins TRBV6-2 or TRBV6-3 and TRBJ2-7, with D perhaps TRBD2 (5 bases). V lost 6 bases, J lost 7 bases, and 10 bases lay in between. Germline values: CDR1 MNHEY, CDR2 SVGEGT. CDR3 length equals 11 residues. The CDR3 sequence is CASRLVQEQYF. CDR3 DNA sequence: TGTGCCAGCAGACTAGTGCAAGAGCAGTACTTC.

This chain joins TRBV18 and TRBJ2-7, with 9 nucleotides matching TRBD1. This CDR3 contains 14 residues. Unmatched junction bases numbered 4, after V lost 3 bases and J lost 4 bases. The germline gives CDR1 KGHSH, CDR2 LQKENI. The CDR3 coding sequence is TGTGCCAGCTCACCGAACAGGGGGCGATACGAGCAGTACTTC. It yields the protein CASSPNRGRYEQYF.

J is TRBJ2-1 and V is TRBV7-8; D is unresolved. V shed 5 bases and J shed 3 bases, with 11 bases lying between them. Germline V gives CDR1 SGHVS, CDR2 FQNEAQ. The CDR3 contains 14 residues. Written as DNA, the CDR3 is TGTGCCAGCAGCCCTAGGAACCTCTACAATGAGCAGTTCTTC. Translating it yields CASSPRNLYNEQFF.

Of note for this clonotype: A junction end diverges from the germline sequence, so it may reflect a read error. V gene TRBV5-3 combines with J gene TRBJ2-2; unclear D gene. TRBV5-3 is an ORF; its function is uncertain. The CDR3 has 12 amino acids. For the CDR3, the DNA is TGTGCCAGCAGCTTGTATGCCGGGGAGCTGTTTTTT. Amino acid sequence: CASSLYAGELFF.

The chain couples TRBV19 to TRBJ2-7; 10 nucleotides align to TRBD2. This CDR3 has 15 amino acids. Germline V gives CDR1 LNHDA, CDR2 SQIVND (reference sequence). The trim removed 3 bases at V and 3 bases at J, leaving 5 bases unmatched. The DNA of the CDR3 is TGTGCCAGTAGTATTGCGGCTAGCGGGGGCTACGAGCAGTACTTC. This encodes CASSIAASGGYEQYF. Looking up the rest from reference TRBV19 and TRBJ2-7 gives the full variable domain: DGGITQSPKYLFRKEGQNVTLSCEQNLNHDAMYWYRQDPGQGLRLIYYSQIVNDFQKGDIAEGYSVSREKKESFPLTVTSAQKNPTAFYLCASSIAASGGYEQYFGPGTRLTVT.

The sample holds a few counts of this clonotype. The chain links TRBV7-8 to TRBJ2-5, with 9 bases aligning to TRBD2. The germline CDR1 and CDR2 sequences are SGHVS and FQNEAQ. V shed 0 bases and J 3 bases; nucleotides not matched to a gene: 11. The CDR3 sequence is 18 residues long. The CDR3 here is CASSLARSGGPMKETQYF. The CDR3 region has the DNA TGTGCCAGCAGCTTAGCTCGAAGCGGGGGGCCCATGAAAGAGACCCAGTACTTC.

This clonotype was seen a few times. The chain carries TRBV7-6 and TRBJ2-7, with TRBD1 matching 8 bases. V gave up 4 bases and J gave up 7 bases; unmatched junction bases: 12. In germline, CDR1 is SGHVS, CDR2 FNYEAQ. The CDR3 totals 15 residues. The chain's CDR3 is CASSSVVQGAGEQYF. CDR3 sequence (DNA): TGTGCCAGCAGCTCCGTCGTGCAGGGGGCAGGGGAGCAGTACTTC.

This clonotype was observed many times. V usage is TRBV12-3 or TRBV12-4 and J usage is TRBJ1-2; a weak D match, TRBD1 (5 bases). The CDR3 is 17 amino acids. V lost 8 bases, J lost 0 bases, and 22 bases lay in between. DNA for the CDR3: TGTGCCAGCCAGTTTGGGGGGGGGATAAGGACTAACTATGGCTACACCTTC. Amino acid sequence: CASQFGGGIRTNYGYTF.

The CDR3 nucleotides are TGTGCCAGCAGTCAAGACAACCAAGAGACCCAGTACTTC. As protein: CASSQDNQETQYF. The chain combines TRBV5-5 with TRBJ2-5; D remains ambiguous. The CDR3 covers 13 residues. The V gene lost 5 bases and the J gene lost 0 bases, with 8 bases spanning the gap. Germline CDR1 reads SGHKS; CDR2 reads YYEKEE (reference sequence).

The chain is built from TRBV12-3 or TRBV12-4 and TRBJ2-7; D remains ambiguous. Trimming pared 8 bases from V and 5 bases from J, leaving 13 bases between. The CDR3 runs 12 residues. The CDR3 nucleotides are TGTGCCAGCCGTTGGGGTCCCCACGAGCAGTACTTC. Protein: CASRWGPHEQYF.

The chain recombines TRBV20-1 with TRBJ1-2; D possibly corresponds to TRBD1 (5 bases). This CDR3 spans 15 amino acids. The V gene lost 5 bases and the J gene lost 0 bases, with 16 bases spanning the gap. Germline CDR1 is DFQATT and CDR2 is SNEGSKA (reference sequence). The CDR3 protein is CSARGSRGANYGYTF. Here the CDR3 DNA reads TGCAGTGCTCGTGGGTCCCGGGGCGCTAACTATGGCTACACCTTC.

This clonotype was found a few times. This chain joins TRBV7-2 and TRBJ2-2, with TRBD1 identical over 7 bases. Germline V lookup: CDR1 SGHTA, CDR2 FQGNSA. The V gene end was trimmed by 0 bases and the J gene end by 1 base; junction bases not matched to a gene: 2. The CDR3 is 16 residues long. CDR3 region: CASSLASGGNTGELFF. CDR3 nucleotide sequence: TGTGCCAGCAGCTTAGCCTCAGGGGGGAACACCGGGGAGCTGTTTTTT.

The CDR3 DNA sequence: TGCGCCAGCAGCGGGACACCCGGTCTAGGTGATGAAAAACTGTTTTTT. Protein product: CASSGTPGLGDEKLFF. The V gene is TRBV4-3, the J gene TRBJ1-4, with D possibly matching TRBD1 (6 bases). Germline V gene lookup returns CDR1 LGHNA and CDR2 YSLEER. Deletions cut 5 bases from V and 6 bases from J, with 19 bases between. This CDR3 has 16 amino acids.

The CDR3: CASSDPGVSQYF. The CDR3 bases are TGTGCCAGCAGTGATCCGGGCGTTTCCCAGTACTTC. This rearrangement joins TRBV2 to TRBJ2-5; the D is unclear. The V end lost 3 bases, the J end lost 9 bases, and 11 bases lay between the germline ends. There are 12 residues in the CDR3. The germline V gene encodes CDR1 SNHLY and CDR2 FYNNEI.

CDR3 in amino acids: CASSQRSRSAGQPINQETQYF. The CDR3 coding sequence is TGTGCCAGCAGCCAGCGCTCACGCTCGGCTGGACAGCCGATCAACCAAGAGACCCAGTACTTC. This chain connects TRBV14 to TRBJ2-5; TRBD1 is a possible D gene (6 bases). The CDR3 loop spans 21 amino acids. The V gene's germline CDR1 is SGHDN and CDR2 FVKESK. V lost 3 bases and J lost 0, with 29 bases in between. The variable domain in full, with the rest retrieved from reference TRBV14 and TRBJ2-5, is EAGVTQFPSHSVIEKGQTVTLRCDPISGHDNLYWYRRVMGKEIKFLLHFVKESKQDESGMPNNRFLAERTGGTYSTLKVQPAELEDSGVYFCASSQRSRSAGQPINQETQYFGPGTRLLVL.